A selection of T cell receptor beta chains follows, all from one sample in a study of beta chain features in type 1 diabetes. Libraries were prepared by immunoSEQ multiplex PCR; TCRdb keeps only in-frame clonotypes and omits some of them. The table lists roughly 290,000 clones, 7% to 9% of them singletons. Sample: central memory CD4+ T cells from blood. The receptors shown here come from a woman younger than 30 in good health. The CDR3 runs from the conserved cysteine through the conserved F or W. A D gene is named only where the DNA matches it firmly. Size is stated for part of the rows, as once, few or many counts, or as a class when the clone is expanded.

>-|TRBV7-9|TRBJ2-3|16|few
TGTGCCAGCAGCCCCGCCGGGACAAGGGTCGGGTATACGCAGTATTTT
CASSPAGTRVGYTQYF
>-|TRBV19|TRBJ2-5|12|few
TGTGCCAGTAGTGCCGGACCCTCGACCCAGTACTTC
CASSAGPSTQYF
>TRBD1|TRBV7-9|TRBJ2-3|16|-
TGTGCCAGCAGCTTAGGTCTGGACAGGGCGACAGATACGCAGTATTTT
CASSLGLDRATDTQYF
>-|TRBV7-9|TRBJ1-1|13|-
TGTGCCAGCAGCTTTGACGGGAACACTGAAGCTTTCTTT
CASSFDGNTEAFF
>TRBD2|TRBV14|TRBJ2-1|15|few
TGTGCCAGCAGCCAAGCGACTAGCGGGGGGGTACGACAGTTCTTC
CASSQATSGGVRQFF
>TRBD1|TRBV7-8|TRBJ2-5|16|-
TGTGCCAGCAGCTTAGTCAGGGACAGGGGGCGAGAGACCCAGTACTTC
CASSLVRDRGRETQYF
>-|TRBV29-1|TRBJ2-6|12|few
TGCAGCGTTTCGACTGGGGCCAACGTCCTGACTTTC
CSVSTGANVLTF
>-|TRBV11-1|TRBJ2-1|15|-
TGTGCCAGCAGCTTAGGGGGGTCCAAACGCAATGAGCAGTTCTTC
CASSLGGSKRNEQFF
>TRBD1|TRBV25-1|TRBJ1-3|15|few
TGTGCCAGCAGTGACACAGGGGGCCTGGGAAACACCATATATTTT
CASSDTGGLGNTIYF
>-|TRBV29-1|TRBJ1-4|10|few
TGCAGCGGTTATAATGAAAAACTGTTTTTT
CSGYNEKLFF
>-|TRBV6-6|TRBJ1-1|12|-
TGTGCCAGCAGATACGGGGACACTGAAGCTTTCTTT
CASRYGDTEAFF
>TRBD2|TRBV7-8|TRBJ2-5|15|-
TGTGCCAGCAGCTTCTTAGCGGGAGTAAGGGAGACCCAGTACTTC
CASSFLAGVRETQYF
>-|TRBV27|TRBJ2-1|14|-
TGTGCCAGCAGTGCGTCTCGACTAGTGAACGAGCAGTTCTTC
CASSASRLVNEQFF
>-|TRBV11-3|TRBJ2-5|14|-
TGTGCCAGCAGCCCAGAGATCGGGTTGGAGACCCAGTACTTC
CASSPEIGLETQYF
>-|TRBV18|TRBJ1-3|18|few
TGTGCCAGCTCACCAATCTCACCTTCGCTGGGCCTCGGAAACACCATATATTTT
CASSPISPSLGLGNTIYF
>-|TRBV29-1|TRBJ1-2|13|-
TGCAGCGTTGAAGAGCCAAGGGTCTATGGCTACACCTTC
CSVEEPRVYGYTF